The T cell receptor (beta chain) under discussion was sequenced for a study of PD-1 blockade in classical Hodgkin lymphoma. General study points: Newly diagnosed patients reportedly trailed healthy donors in baseline TCR diversity. The repertoire differences lack a defined cause, possibly disease activity or prior therapy.

The repertoire was sequenced with immunoSEQ multiplex PCR; TCRdb's copy has only in-frame clones and lacks some. The sample carries approximately 4,900 clones, less than 75% recorded once. As for time point: cycle 4 day 1 (C4D1), after five to seven weeks of nivolumab. Every patient experienced relapse after autologous stem cell transplantation, and brentuximab vedotin exposure varied. Thawed PBMCs were subjected to magnetic negative selection, which yielded isolated CD8+ T cells. As for this clone: Its antigen is currently unknown.

This CDR3 is built from 14 residues. Germline-derived CDR1 and CDR2 are SGHAT and FQNNGV. V was clipped by 9 bases and J by 1 base; unmatched bases: 4. The rearrangement uses TRBV11-2 and TRBJ1-5; TRBD1 agrees at 9 bases. The TCR originated in a human donor with classical Hodgkin lymphoma. The material sequenced was CD8+ T cells from blood, taken before the fourth cycle of nivolumab. DNA of the CDR3: TGTGCCAGTAAGGACAGGGGAAGCAATCAGCCCCAGCATTTT. It yields the protein CASKDRGSNQPQHF.